This entry features one T cell receptor beta chain sequence. This specimen belongs to a study of shared clonotypes between healthy human individuals. CD8 cells classed as naive were CD45RO-negative and positively selected for CCR7, excluding terminally differentiated effector memory CD45RA+ cells. The ends were cut back, 3 bases at V and 3 bases at J, with 9 bases in the middle. Germline values: CDR1 LGHNT, CDR2 FRNRAP. This CDR3 spans 13 amino acids. Some clones are missing from TCRdb's copy, which holds only in-frame ones; the method was immunoSEQ multiplex PCR. The sample holds approximately 1.9 million clones, 80% to 95% seen once.

Sequenced material: naive CD8+ T cells from PBMCs. The V gene is TRBV12-5, the J gene TRBJ2-7; no definite D call. This clonotype was obtained from a man between 18 and 29 years old in good health. Some clones in this sample may be carry-over from other donors' samples. Written as DNA, the CDR3 is TGTGCTAGTGGTTTCGATTGGGGCTACGAGCAGTACTTC. Translating it yields CASGFDWGYEQYF.